This T cell receptor beta chain was identified in a study of monozygotic twins with inflammatory bowel disease. Study-level results: IBD patients, compared with healthy twins, shared fewer clonotypes with others (especially with disease activity). Patients with IBD had less TCRbeta diversity (inverse Simpson) than their healthy co-twins.

In germline, CDR1 is SGHKS, CDR2 YYEKEE (reference sequence). The CDR3 extends over 17 amino acids. There were roughly 4,000 ng of total RNA used for each TCR library. During cDNA synthesis, UMIs that each contained a 6-nucleotide sample barcode were added by means of template switching. TCRdb reworked the 5' RACE reads into one entry per CDR3 protein, no DNA. The listing contains hundreds of thousands of distinct CDR3 sequences. Points on this clonotype: No antigen is known for it.

The chain links TRBV5-5 to TRBJ2-2; TCRdb picks TRBD2, but there is no DNA to check that call. This sequence was found in a human donor with ulcerative colitis or Crohn's disease, or a healthy co-twin of an affected twin (not recorded which). The sample comprised blood. The CDR3 is CASSPYYSRTNTGELFF.